This T cell receptor (beta chain) emerged from a study of T-cell reconstitution after alpha-beta-depleted transplantation in children. The TCRbeta library incorporated unique molecular identifiers. TCRdb reprocessed the PCR reads with MiXCR, giving one entry per CDR3 protein. This table has roughly 300,000 distinct CDR3 sequences, roughly 11% appearing once. Worth noting for this clonotype: The junction departs from germline at one end; a sequencing error may be responsible.

The CDR3 contains 13 residues. The rearrangement joins TRBV12-3 or TRBV12-4 to TRBJ2-1; no firm D call. Sequenced material: peripheral blood, taken 180 days after TCRalphabeta/CD19-depleted stem cell transplant. The source is a male patient between 2 and 15 years old who had a stem cell transplant for chronic granulomatous disease, so the T cells may come from the graft donor. This CDR3 reads CAGSLTSYNEQFF. The CDR3 nucleotides are TGTGCCGGCAGTTTAACCAGTTACAATGAGCAGTTCTTC.